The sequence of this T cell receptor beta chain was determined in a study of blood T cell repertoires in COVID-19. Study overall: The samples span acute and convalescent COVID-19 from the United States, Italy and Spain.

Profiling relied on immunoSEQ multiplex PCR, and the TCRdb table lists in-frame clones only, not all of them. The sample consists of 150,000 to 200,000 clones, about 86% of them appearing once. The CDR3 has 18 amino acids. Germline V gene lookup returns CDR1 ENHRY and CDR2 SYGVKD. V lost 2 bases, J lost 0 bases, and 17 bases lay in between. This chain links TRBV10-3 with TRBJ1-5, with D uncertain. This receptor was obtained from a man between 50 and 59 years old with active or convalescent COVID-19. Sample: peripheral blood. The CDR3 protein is CAISELQVSRDSNQPQHF. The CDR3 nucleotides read TGTGCCATCAGTGAGCTCCAAGTTTCGAGGGATAGCAATCAGCCCCAGCATTTT.